A single sample gave rise to the 16 T cell receptor beta chains below, sequenced in a study of neoadjuvant anti-PD-1 for oral cavity cancer. The assay was immunoSEQ multiplex PCR, and TCRdb's table has in-frame clones only and misses some. Here the sample spans 17,000 or so clones, roughly 69% being singletons. The sample consisted of PBMCs, taken before nivolumab (anti-PD-1) treatment. Receptors originate from a person between 40 and 79 years old with oral cavity squamous cell carcinoma.

V is TRBV30 and J is TRBJ1-1; D perhaps matches TRBD1 (5 bases). Trimming took off 2 bases at V and 1 base at J, with 14 bases between the two ends. The germline V gene encodes CDR1 GTSNPN and CDR2 SVGIG (reference sequence). This CDR3 comprises 15 residues. The CDR3 DNA reads TGTGCCTGGAGTCCTCAAGGGACGGCGAACACTGAAGCTTTCTTT. Translated: CAWSPQGTANTEAFF.

This clone was detected once. The chain combines TRBV10-3 with TRBJ2-5; 10 bases match TRBD2. Germline assignment: CDR1 ENHRY and CDR2 SYGVKD. With V trimmed by 11 bases and J by 5 bases, 8 bases remained unmatched. The CDR3 consists of 13 residues. DNA for the CDR3: TGTGCCTCTGGGACTAGCGAATCGGAGACCCAGTACTTC. Its protein is CASGTSESETQYF.

This chain links TRBV7-2 with TRBJ1-5; D gene unclear. Trimming stripped 4 bases from V and 5 bases from J, with 6 bases between. CDR3 size: 12 residues. CDR1 is SGHTA and CDR2 is FQGNSA in the germline V gene. The CDR3 reads CASSSLYQPQHF. The DNA for the CDR3 is TGTGCCAGCAGCTCGTTATATCAGCCCCAGCATTTT.

V gene TRBV6-5 combines with J gene TRBJ2-2, with D maybe TRBD2 (6 bases). Trimming removed 8 bases from V and 1 base from J, with 14 bases in between. Germline V CDR1 and CDR2: MNHEY, SVGAGI. CDR3 length: 15 amino acids. CDR3 in DNA: TGTGCCAGCTTCACGGGGGAGCGGAACACCGGGGAGCTGTTTTTT. Translated, it gives CASFTGERNTGELFF.

This rearrangement joins TRBV7-6 to TRBJ2-3, with 11 positions matching TRBD2. Germline V gene data show CDR1 as SGHVS and CDR2 as FNYEAQ. J lost 6 bases, V lost 2 bases, and 10 bases had no gene match. The CDR3 runs 17 residues. The CDR3 coding sequence is TGTGCCAGCAGCTTAACCGGGACTAGCGGTGGTATTGATACGCAGTATTTT. It yields the protein CASSLTGTSGGIDTQYF.

The sample holds a few counts of this clone. This chain joins TRBV14 and TRBJ1-1; 8 positions match TRBD1. Germline assignment: CDR1 SGHDN and CDR2 FVKESK. Trimming removed 4 bases from V and 4 bases from J; junction bases left unmatched: 5. CDR3 length: 14 amino acids. Written as DNA, the CDR3 is TGTGCCAGCAGCCCAATTACAGGGGGCACTGAAGCTTTCTTT. The encoded protein is CASSPITGGTEAFF.

The rearrangement joins TRBV6-5 to TRBJ1-1; 8 nucleotides match TRBD1. Germline trimming cut 0 bases from V and 4 bases from J; bases unmatched to any gene: 4. This CDR3 comprises 15 residues. Germline V gene sequence: CDR1 MNHEY, CDR2 SVGAGI. The CDR3 spells CASSYSRTGSTEAFF. The CDR3 DNA reads as TGTGCCAGCAGTTACTCTAGGACAGGGTCCACTGAAGCTTTCTTT.

A note on this clone: The junction shows a germline mismatch at one end, possibly a read error. J is TRBJ1-2 and V is TRBV6-1, with D possibly being TRBD1 (6 bases). The CDR3 has 13 amino acids. Germline V gene lookup returns CDR1 MNHNS and CDR2 SASEGT. CDR3 amino acids: CASRETGLGSRAF. Written as DNA, the CDR3 is TGTGCCAGCAGGGAAACAGGGTTGGGATCCCGGGCGTTC.

The genes are TRBV29-1 and TRBJ1-1; D might be TRBD1 (5 bases). The germline V gene encodes CDR1 SQVTM and CDR2 ANQGSEA. CDR3 length equals 12 residues. V was cut by 6 bases and J by 0 bases, with 8 bases left in between. The CDR3 reads CSVRQLNTEAFF. The CDR3, as DNA: TGCAGCGTCAGACAGTTGAACACTGAAGCTTTCTTT.

This clone was recorded only once. This chain links TRBV6-1 with TRBJ2-7, with 13 bases that match TRBD2. With 4 bases clipped from V and 0 bases from J, the junction kept 6 bases outside the gene matches. The CDR3 runs to 17 residues. Germline lookup yields CDR1 MNHNS and CDR2 SASEGT. The CDR3 bases are TGTGCCAGCAGTGTTGGACTAGCGGGAGCCCTCTCCTACGAGCAGTACTTC. Protein sequence: CASSVGLAGALSYEQYF.

The genes are TRBV6-6 and TRBJ2-1; 11 bases map to TRBD2. Trimming removed 6 bases from V and 2 bases from J; junction bases left unmatched: 3. Looked up from germline, CDR1 is MNHNY and CDR2 is SVGAGI (reference sequence). The CDR3 contains 15 residues. The CDR3: CASRGGLAAYNEQFF. The CDR3 DNA reads as TGTGCCAGCAGGGGGGGACTAGCGGCCTACAATGAGCAGTTCTTC.

The chain is built from TRBV7-9 and TRBJ2-6; TRBD2 agrees at 12 bases. The length of the CDR3 is 19 residues. Germline CDR1 is SEHNR and CDR2 is FQNEAQ (reference sequence). With 6 bases clipped from V and 0 bases from J, the junction kept 9 bases outside the gene matches. CDR3 in amino acids: CASSHRLAGASSGANVLTF. The DNA of the CDR3 is TGTGCCAGCAGTCACCGACTAGCGGGAGCCAGCTCTGGGGCCAACGTCCTGACTTTC.

The genes are TRBV30 and TRBJ2-5; 10 bases are a match to TRBD2. Looked up from germline, CDR1 is GTSNPN and CDR2 is SVGIG (reference sequence). V lost 1 base, J lost 2 bases, and 19 bases stayed unmatched. The CDR3 is 20 amino acids. CDR3 bases: TGTGCCTGGAGTGGACGTCCGACTAGCGGGTTCCGAGGGCCTCAAGAGACCCAGTACTTC. Translated, it gives CAWSGRPTSGFRGPQETQYF.

The genes are TRBV30 and TRBJ1-1, with D perhaps matching TRBD1 (5 bases). The CDR3 is 11 amino acids. The V gene lost 8 bases and the J gene lost 10 bases, with 17 bases spanning the gap. From germline, CDR1 is GTSNPN and CDR2 SVGIG (reference sequence). The DNA for the CDR3 is TGTGCCGGGACGGCTTTTGGTGGAGCTTTCTTT. It specifies CAGTAFGGAFF.

The chain is built from TRBV5-3 and TRBJ2-5, with 7 nucleotides matching TRBD2. Being an ORF, TRBV5-3 has a function that is uncertain. After removal of 0 bases from V and 3 bases from J, the junction contained 5 bases not matched to a gene. The CDR3 covers 15 residues. The CDR3 loop reads CARSLGAGIEETQYF. In nucleotides, the CDR3 is TGTGCCAGAAGCTTGGGAGCGGGGATTGAAGAGACCCAGTACTTC.

The chain carries TRBV5-4 and TRBJ2-3; D unresolved. The ends were cut back, 0 bases at V and 1 base at J, with 9 bases in the middle. The CDR3 covers 15 residues. Germline assignment: CDR1 SGHNT and CDR2 YYREEE (reference sequence). The CDR3 reads CASSLDPKGTDTQYF. The CDR3, as DNA: TGTGCCAGCAGCTTGGACCCGAAGGGCACAGATACGCAGTATTTT.